The clone carrying this T cell receptor beta chain was observed many times. Its antigen is not identified. The sample originates from a study of T cells in Graves' hyperthyroidism and ophthalmopathy. Whole-study results and caveats: A 13 V-J signature model discriminated ophthalmopathy versus stable hyperthyroidism. Model-based prediction identified ophthalmopathy a median about 6 months prior to its onset.

V lost 7 bases to trimming and J lost 3 bases, with 12 bases between them. CDR1 is WSHSY and CDR2 is SAAADI in the germline V gene. The CDR3 has 13 residues. Amplification targeted TCR beta CDR3 regions from RNA transcripts. In the first-round RT-PCR of the TCR CDR3, the HTBI primer set was used. TCRdb analysed the multiplex PCR reads with MiXCR anew, one entry per CDR3 protein. The sample contains more than 550,000 distinct CDR3 sequences, roughly 17% of which appear only once. The specimen sequenced was blood. This chain joins TRBV10-2 and TRBJ1-1, with a weak D call TRBD1 (5 bases). The sequence came from a man between 45 and 60 years old with Graves' hyperthyroidism. DNA for the CDR3: TGCGCCAGCAATACAGGTTCTCACACTGAAGCTTTCTTT. Protein sequence: CASNTGSHTEAFF.